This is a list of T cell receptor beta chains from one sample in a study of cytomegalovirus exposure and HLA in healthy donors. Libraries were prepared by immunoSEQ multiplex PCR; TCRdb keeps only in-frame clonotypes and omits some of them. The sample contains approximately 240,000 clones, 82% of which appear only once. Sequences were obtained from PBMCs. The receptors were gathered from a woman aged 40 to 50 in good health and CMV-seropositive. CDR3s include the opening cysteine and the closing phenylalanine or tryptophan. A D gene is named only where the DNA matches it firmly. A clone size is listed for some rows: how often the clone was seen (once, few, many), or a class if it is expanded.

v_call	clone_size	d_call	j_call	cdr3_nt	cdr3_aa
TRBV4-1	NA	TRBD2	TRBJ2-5	TGCGCCAGCAGCCAAGAGCGGGAGAGAGCGTTAGCGGGGAACGAAGAGACCCAGTACTTC	CASSQERERALAGNEETQYF
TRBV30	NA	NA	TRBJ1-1	TGTGCCTGGAGTGTCAACTCGAACACTGAAGCTTTCTTT	CAWSVNSNTEAFF
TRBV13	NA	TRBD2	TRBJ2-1	TGTGCCAGCAGCACGCGCGGGGGGGCCTTTGCCGATGAGCAGTTCTTC	CASSTRGGAFADEQFF
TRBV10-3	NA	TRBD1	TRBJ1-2	TGTGCCATCACTCCGGGACAGGGGGGCTATGGCTACACCTTC	CAITPGQGGYGYTF
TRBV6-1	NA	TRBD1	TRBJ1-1	TGTGCCAGCAGTGAACCTACAGGGGGTGGCACTGAAGCTTTCTTT	CASSEPTGGGTEAFF
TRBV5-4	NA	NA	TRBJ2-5	TGTGCCAGCAGAGGGGTAGAGACCCAGTACTTC	CASRGVETQYF
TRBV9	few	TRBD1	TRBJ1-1	TGTGCCAGCAGCCCTATCAGCCGGGACAGGAACACTGAAGCTTTCTTT	CASSPISRDRNTEAFF
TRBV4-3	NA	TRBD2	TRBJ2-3	TGCGCCAGCAGCCAAGGCAGTAGCGGGGGTACAGATACGCAGTATTTT	CASSQGSSGGTDTQYF
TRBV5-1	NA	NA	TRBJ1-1	TGCGCCAGCAGCGCGGAGAGTTTAGGAATTAACACTGAAGCTTTCTTT	CASSAESLGINTEAFF
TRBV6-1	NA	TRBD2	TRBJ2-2	TGTGCCAGCAGTGAAGGACTAGCGGGAGATACCGGGGAGCTGTTTTTT	CASSEGLAGDTGELFF
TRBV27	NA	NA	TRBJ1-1	TGTGCCAGCAGTCCCCTTAGGGCTCAGGGGAACACTGAAGCTTTCTTT	CASSPLRAQGNTEAFF
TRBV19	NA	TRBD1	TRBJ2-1	TGTGCCAGTAGTGGACAGGGATACAATGAGCAGTTCTTC	CASSGQGYNEQFF
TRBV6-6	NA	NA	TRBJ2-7	TGTGCCAGCAGCCCCTCGAGGGATGCCGAGCAGTACTTC	CASSPSRDAEQYF
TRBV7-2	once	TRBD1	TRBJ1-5	TGTGCCAGCAGCTTAGTGGCGACAGGGGATCAGCCCCAGCATTTT	CASSLVATGDQPQHF
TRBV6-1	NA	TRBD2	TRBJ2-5	TGTGCCAGCAGTGGTCGGACTAGGGGAGAGACCCAGTACTTC	CASSGRTRGETQYF
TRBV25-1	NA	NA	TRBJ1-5	TGTGCCAGCAGTGATACAGGGCTCTATAATCAGCCCCAGCATTTT	CASSDTGLYNQPQHF
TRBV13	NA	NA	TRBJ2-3	TGTGCCAGCAGCTTAGGGGGGCTTGGGCGCCTAAGCACAGATACGCAGTATTTT	CASSLGGLGRLSTDTQYF
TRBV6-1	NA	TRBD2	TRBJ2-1	TGTGCCAGCAGTCCCCGGGGGGGATCCTACAATGAGCAGTTCTTC	CASSPRGGSYNEQFF
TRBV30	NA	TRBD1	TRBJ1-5	TGTGCCTGGAGTTTACAGGGGGCTGGCAATCAGCCCCAGCATTTT	CAWSLQGAGNQPQHF
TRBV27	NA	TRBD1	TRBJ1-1	TGTGCCAGCAGACGAAGGGACAGGCACACTGAAGCTTTCTTT	CASRRRDRHTEAFF
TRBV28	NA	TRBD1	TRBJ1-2	TGTGCCAGCAGGTCTCCGGGACAGCAATATGGCTACACCTTC	CASRSPGQQYGYTF
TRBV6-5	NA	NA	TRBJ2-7	TGTGCCAGCAGTTACTCTGGCAGGAGGGCCTACGAGCAGTACTTC	CASSYSGRRAYEQYF
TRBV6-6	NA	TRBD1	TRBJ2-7	TGTGCCAGCAGTCCCGTTTCGGACAGGGTTCTACCCGAGCAGTACTTC	CASSPVSDRVLPEQYF
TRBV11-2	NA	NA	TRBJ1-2	TGTGCCAGCAGCTTCTCAAGAACATCTAACTATGGCTACACCTTC	CASSFSRTSNYGYTF
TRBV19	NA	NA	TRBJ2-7	TGTGCCAGTAGTTCAGGATACTCCTACGAGCAGTACTTC	CASSSGYSYEQYF
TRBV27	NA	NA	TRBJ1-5	TGTGCCAGCAGTTTGGAGTCGCGCGGGAATCAGCCCCAGCATTTT	CASSLESRGNQPQHF
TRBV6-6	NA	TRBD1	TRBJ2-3	TGTGCCAGCAGGACAGGGGCTTCATTTCTCACAGATACGCAGTATTTT	CASRTGASFLTDTQYF
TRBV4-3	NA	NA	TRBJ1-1	TGCGCCAGCAGCCAAGAAGGGGGACCGCGTCTGAGCACTGAAGCTTTCTTT	CASSQEGGPRLSTEAFF
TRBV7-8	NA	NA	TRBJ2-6	TGTGCCAGCAGCTTAGGGCCAGGGGCCAACGTCCTGACTTTC	CASSLGPGANVLTF
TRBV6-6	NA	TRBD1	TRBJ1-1	TGTGCCAGCAGTCAACAGGGGAATGGTAAGGAAGCTTTCTTT	CASSQQGNGKEAFF
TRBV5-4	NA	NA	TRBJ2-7	TGTGCCAGCAGCTTGGGTCTTACCTACGAGCAGTACTTC	CASSLGLTYEQYF
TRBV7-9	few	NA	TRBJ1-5	TGTGCCAGCAGCTTAACCGGACGAGGAGGAAATCAGCCCCAGCATTTT	CASSLTGRGGNQPQHF
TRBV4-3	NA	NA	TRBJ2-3	TGCGCCAGCAGCCAAGATGTGGAGGGCACAGATACGCAGTATTTT	CASSQDVEGTDTQYF
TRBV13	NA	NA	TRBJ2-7	TGTGCCAGCAGCTCGCTGGGGCAGAACTACGAGCAGTACTTC	CASSSLGQNYEQYF
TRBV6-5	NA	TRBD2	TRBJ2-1	TGTGCCAGCAGTTCCAGGACTAGCGCCATCAATGAGCAGTTCTTC	CASSSRTSAINEQFF
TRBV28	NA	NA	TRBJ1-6	TGTGCCAGCACAGACAGGAATTCACCCCTCCACTTT	CASTDRNSPLHF
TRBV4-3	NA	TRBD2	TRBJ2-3	TGCGCCAGCAGCCCCCAGCGGGAGTGGAGCACAGATACGCAGTATTTT	CASSPQREWSTDTQYF
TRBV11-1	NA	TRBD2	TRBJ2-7	TGTGCCAGCAGCCGACTAGCGGGGGCATCCTACGAGCAGTACTTC	CASSRLAGASYEQYF
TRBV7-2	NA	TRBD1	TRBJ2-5	TGTGCCAGCAGCTTAGGGCGGACAGGGGGCCAAGAGACCCAGTACTTC	CASSLGRTGGQETQYF
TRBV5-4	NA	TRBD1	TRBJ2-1	TGTGCCAGCAGCCGACAGGGTGGGGGTGAGCAGTTCTTC	CASSRQGGGEQFF
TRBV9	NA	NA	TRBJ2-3	TGTGCCAGCAGCACCCCGGGACTTAGAAATACGCAGTATTTT	CASSTPGLRNTQYF
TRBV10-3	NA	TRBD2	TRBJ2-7	TGTGCCATCAGGGGACTAGCGGGACACGAGCAGTACTTC	CAIRGLAGHEQYF
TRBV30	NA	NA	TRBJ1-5	TGTGCCTGGAGTGTTGGGGGCTCGTACAATCAGCCCCAGCATTTT	CAWSVGGSYNQPQHF
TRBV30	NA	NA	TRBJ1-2	TGTGCCTGGAGTGTACGTAGCTATGGCTACACCTTC	CAWSVRSYGYTF
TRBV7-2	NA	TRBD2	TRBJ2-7	TGTGCCAGCAGCTACCCGGGGGGGATATACGAGCAGTACTTC	CASSYPGGIYEQYF
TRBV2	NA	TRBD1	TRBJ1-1	TGTGCCAGCAGTGTTCAGGGGGCAAACACTGAAGCTTTCTTT	CASSVQGANTEAFF
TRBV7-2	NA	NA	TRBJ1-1	TGTGCCAGCAGCCGACGCGAGAACAGGGTGAGCGAAGCTTTCTTT	CASSRRENRVSEAFF
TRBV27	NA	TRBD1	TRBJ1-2	TGTGCCAGCAGTTTCGGGAGACAGGGGGAAAAATATGGCTACACCTTC	CASSFGRQGEKYGYTF
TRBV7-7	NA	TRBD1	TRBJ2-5	TGTGCCAGCAGCTTAGTGGCAGGGGGCTTGGAGACCCAGTACTTC	CASSLVAGGLETQYF
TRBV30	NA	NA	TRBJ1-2	TGTGCCTCGGTAAACTATGGCTACACCTTC	CASVNYGYTF
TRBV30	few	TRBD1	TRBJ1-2	TGTGCCTGGAGTCCGGACAGGGGGAACTATGGCTACACCTTC	CAWSPDRGNYGYTF
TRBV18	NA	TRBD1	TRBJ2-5	TGTGCCAGCTCACCACGGGACAGAGAAGAGACCCAGTACTTC	CASSPRDREETQYF
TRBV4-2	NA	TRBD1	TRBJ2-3	TGTGCCAGCAGCCAAGAGCGAATAGGGACAGGGTACACAGATACGCAGTATTTT	CASSQERIGTGYTDTQYF